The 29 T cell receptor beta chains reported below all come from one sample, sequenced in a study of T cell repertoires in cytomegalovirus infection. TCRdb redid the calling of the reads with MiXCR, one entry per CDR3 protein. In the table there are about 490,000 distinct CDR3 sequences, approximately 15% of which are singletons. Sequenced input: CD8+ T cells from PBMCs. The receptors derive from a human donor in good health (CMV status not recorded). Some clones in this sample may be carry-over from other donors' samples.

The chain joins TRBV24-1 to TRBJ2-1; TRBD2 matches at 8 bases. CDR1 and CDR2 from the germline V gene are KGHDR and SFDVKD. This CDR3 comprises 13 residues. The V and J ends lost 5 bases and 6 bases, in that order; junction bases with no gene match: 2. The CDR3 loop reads CATSATSGNEQFF. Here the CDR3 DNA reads TGTGCCACCAGTGCAACTAGCGGCAATGAGCAGTTCTTC.

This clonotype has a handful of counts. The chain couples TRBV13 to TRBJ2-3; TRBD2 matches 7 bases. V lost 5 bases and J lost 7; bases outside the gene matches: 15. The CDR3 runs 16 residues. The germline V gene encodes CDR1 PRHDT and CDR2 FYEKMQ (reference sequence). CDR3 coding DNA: TGTGCCAGCAGCACGTCCCTAGCGGTCCGCACCAATACGCAGTATTTT. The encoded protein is CASSTSLAVRTNTQYF.

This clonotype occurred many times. CDR3 sequence reads: CSAPGQGPTDTQYF. The CDR3, as DNA: TGCAGTGCCCCCGGACAGGGTCCCACAGATACGCAGTATTTT. The V gene is TRBV20-1, the J gene TRBJ2-3, with 8 bases aligning to TRBD1. V was clipped by 6 bases and J by 2 bases; unmatched bases: 7. There are 14 residues in the CDR3. Germline values: CDR1 DFQATT, CDR2 SNEGSKA (reference sequence).

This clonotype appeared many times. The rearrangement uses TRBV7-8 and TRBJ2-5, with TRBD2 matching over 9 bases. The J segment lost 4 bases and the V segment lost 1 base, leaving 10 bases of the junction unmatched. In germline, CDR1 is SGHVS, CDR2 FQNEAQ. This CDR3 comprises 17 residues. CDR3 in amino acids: CASSLGLLAGTGETQYF. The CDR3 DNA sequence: TGTGCCAGCAGCTTAGGATTGCTAGCGGGAACTGGAGAGACCCAGTACTTC.

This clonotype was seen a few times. In nucleotides, the CDR3 is TGCGCCAGCAGCCAGACTAGCGGGAGGGGTGAGCAGTTCTTC. It codes for CASSQTSGRGEQFF. The chain is built from TRBV4-1 and TRBJ2-1; 14 positions agree with TRBD2. Germline lookup yields CDR1 MGHRA and CDR2 YSYEKL. V shed 3 bases, J shed 9 bases, and the junction held 1 base outside the gene matches. The CDR3 spans 14 residues.

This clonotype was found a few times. Here the CDR3 reads CASSRYQTQETQYF. For the CDR3, the DNA is TGTGCCAGCAGCCGCTACCAGACCCAGGAGACCCAGTACTTC. The rearrangement joins TRBV27 to TRBJ2-5; D is ambiguous. CDR1 and CDR2 from the germline V gene are MNHEY and SMNVEV (reference sequence). The CDR3 contains 14 residues. Trimming took off 6 bases at V and 5 bases at J, with 16 bases between the two ends.

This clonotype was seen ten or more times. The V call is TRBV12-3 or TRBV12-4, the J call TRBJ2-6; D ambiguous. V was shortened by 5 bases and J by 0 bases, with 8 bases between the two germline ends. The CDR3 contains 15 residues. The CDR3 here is CASSETGSGANVLTF. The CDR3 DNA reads TGTGCCAGCAGTGAAACCGGCTCTGGGGCCAACGTCCTGACTTTC.

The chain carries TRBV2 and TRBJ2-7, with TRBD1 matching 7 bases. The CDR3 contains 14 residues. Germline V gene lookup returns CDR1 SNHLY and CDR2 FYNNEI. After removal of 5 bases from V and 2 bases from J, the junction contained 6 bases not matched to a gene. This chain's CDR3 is CASSTPGQTYEQYF. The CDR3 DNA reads TGTGCCAGCAGTACCCCGGGACAGACCTACGAGCAGTACTTC.

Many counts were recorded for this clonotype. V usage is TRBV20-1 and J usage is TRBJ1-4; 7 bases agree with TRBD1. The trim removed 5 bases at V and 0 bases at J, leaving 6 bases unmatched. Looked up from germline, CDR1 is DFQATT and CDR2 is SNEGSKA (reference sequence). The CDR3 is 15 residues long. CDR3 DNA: TGCAGTGCTGGAAGACAGGGTGCAACTAATGAAAAACTGTTTTTT. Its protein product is CSAGRQGATNEKLFF.

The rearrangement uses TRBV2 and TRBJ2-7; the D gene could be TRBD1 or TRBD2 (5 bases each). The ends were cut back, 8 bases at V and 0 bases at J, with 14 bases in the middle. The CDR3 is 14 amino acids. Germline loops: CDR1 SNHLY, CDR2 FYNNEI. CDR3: CASDRKGSSYEQYF. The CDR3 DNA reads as TGTGCCAGCGACCGGAAGGGGAGCTCCTACGAGCAGTACTTC.

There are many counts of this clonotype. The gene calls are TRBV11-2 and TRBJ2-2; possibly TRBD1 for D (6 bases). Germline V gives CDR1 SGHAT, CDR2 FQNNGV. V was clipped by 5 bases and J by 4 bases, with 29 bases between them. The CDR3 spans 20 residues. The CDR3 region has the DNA TGTGCCAGCAGCCCTGCCCCGTATATCCGGGACACCTCGAGCACCGGGGAGCTGTTTTTT. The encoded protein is CASSPAPYIRDTSSTGELFF. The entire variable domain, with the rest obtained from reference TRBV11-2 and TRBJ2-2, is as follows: EAGVAQSPRYKIIEKRQSVAFWCNPISGHATLYWYQQILGQGPKLLIQFQNNGVVDDSQLPKDRFSAERLKGVDSTLKIQPAKLEDSAVYLCASSPAPYIRDTSSTGELFFGEGSRLTVL.

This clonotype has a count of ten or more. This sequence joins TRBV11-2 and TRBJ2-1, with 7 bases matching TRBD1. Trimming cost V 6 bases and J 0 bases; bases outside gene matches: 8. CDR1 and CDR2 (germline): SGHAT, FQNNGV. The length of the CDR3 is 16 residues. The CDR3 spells CASRRGQGGSYNEQFF. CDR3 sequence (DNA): TGTGCCAGCAGAAGGGGGCAGGGCGGCTCCTACAATGAGCAGTTCTTC. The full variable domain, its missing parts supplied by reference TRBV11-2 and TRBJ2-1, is EAGVAQSPRYKIIEKRQSVAFWCNPISGHATLYWYQQILGQGPKLLIQFQNNGVVDDSQLPKDRFSAERLKGVDSTLKIQPAKLEDSAVYLCASRRGQGGSYNEQFFGPGTRLTVL.

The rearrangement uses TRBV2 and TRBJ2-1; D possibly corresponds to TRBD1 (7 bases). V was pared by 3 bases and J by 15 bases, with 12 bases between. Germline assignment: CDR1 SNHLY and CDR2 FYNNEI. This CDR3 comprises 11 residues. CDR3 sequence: CASSDFRGAFF. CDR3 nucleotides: TGTGCCAGCAGTGACTTCAGGGGGGCGTTCTTC.

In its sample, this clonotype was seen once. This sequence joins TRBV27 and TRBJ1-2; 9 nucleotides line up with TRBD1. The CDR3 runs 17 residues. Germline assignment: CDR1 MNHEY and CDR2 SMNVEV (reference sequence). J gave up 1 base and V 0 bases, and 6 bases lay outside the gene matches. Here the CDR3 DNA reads TGTGCCAGCAGTTTATCCGGACAGGGGTGGAGTAACTATGGCTACACCTTC. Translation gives CASSLSGQGWSNYGYTF.

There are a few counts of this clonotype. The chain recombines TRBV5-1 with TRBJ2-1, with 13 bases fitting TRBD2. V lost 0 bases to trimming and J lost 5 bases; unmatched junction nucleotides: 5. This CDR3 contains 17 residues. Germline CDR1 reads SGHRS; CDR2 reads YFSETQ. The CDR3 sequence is CASSLGTSGRANNEQFF. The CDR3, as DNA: TGCGCCAGCAGCTTGGGGACTAGCGGGAGAGCTAACAATGAGCAGTTCTTC.

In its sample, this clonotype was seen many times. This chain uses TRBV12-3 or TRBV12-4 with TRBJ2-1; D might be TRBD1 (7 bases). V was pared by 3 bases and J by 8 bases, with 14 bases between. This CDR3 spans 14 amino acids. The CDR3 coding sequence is TGTGCCAGCAGTTTGAGGCAGGGGGAGGATGAGCAGTTCTTC. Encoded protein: CASSLRQGEDEQFF.

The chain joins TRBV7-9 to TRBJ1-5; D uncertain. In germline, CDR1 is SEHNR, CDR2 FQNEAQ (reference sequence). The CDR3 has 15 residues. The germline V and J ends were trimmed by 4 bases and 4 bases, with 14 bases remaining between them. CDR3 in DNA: TGTGCCAGCAGCTCGACGGCCGTGGGGAATCAGCCCCAGCATTTT. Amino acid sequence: CASSSTAVGNQPQHF.

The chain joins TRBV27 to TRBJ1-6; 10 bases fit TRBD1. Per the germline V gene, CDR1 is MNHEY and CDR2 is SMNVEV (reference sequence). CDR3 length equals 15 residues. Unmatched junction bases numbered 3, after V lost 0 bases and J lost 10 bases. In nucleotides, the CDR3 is TGTGCCAGCAGTTTATCGAGGGGACAGGGGTCACCCCTCCACTTT. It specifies CASSLSRGQGSPLHF.

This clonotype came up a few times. CDR3 sequence reads: CSVVQGASTDTQYF. The CDR3 DNA reads as TGCAGCGTTGTTCAGGGGGCCAGCACAGATACGCAGTATTTT. The rearrangement uses TRBV29-1 and TRBJ2-3, with TRBD1 matching 8 bases. This CDR3 is 14 amino acids long. The ends lost 4 bases at V and 0 bases at J; junction bases unmatched: 3. CDR1 SQVTM and CDR2 ANQGSEA come from the germline V gene.

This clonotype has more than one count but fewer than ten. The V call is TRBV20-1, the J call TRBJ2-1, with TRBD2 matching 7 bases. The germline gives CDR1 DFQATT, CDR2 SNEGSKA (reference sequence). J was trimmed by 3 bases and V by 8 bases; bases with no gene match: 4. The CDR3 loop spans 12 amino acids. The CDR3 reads CSLAEGYNEQFF. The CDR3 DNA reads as TGCAGTCTAGCGGAAGGCTACAATGAGCAGTTCTTC.

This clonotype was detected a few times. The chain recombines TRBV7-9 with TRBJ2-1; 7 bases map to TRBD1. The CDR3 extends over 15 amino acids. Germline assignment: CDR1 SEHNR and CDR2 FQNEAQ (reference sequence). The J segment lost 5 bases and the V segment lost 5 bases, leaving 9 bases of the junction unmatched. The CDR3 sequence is CASSLPGTEHNEQFF. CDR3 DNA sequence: TGTGCCAGCAGCCTTCCCGGGACAGAACACAATGAGCAGTTCTTC.

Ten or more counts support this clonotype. The CDR3 region has the DNA TGTGCCAGCTGTGGTCCTTTAACCGGGACCCAGTACTTC. Translating gives CASCGPLTGTQYF. V and J are TRBV28 and TRBJ2-5; D gene ambiguous. Germline-derived CDR1 and CDR2 are MDHEN and SYDVKM. This CDR3 is built from 13 residues. Trimming removed 8 bases at V and 7 bases at J, with 17 bases between.

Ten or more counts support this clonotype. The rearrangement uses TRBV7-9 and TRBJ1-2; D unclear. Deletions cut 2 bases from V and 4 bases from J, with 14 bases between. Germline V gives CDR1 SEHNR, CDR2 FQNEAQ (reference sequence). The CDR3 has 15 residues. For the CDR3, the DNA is TGTGCCAGCAGCTTATTGCGCCGGACTCCCTATGGCTACACCTTC. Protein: CASSLLRRTPYGYTF.

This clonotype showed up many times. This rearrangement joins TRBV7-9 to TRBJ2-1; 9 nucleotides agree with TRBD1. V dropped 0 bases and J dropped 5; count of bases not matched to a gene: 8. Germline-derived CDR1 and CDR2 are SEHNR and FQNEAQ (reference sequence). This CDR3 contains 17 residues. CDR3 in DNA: TGTGCCAGCAGCTTAGCCGGGACAGGGAGAGGGGACAATGAGCAGTTCTTC. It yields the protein CASSLAGTGRGDNEQFF.

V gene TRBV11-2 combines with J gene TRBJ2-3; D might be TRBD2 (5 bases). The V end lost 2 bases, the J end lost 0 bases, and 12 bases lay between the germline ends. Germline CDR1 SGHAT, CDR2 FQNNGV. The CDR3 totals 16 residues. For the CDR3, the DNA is TGTGCCAGCAGCTTAAGGGCTAGCCCCAGCACAGATACGCAGTATTTT. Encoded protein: CASSLRASPSTDTQYF.

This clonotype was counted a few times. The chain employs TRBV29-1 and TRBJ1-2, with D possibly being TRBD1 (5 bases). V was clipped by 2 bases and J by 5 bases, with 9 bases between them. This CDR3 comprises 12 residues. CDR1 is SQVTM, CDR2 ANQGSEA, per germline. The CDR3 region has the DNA TGCAGCGTTGAACAGGGTCGGTATGGCTACACCTTC. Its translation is CSVEQGRYGYTF.

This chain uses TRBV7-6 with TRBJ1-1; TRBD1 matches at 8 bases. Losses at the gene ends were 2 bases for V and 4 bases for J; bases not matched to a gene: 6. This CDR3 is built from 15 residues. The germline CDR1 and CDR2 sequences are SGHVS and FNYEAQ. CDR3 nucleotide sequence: TGTGCCAGCAGCTTACCAGGGGGCCAGGTCACTGAAGCTTTCTTT. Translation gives CASSLPGGQVTEAFF.

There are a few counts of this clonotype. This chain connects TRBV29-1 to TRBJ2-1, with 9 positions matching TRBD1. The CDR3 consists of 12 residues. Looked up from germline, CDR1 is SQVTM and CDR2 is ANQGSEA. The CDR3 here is CTLWTGDNEQFF. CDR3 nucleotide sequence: TGCACCCTATGGACAGGGGACAATGAGCAGTTCTTC.

The CDR3 region is CASSLADNPGTDYGYTF. CDR3 DNA sequence: TGTGCCAGCAGCTTGGCCGACAACCCCGGGACGGACTATGGCTACACCTTC. The V and J genes are TRBV5-5 and TRBJ1-2, with a tentative D call TRBD1 (5 bases). The CDR3 has 17 residues. V dropped 0 bases and J dropped 3 bases, with 18 bases sitting between them. CDR1 and CDR2 from the germline V gene are SGHKS and YYEKEE (reference sequence).